Listed below are T cell receptor beta chains from one sample, sequenced in a study of T cells expressing NK-cell markers. After re-calling the 5' RACE reads, TCRdb lists one entry per CDR3 protein, DNA absent. The sample totals about 550,000 distinct CDR3 sequences. Sequencing used blood T cells: a sorted CD56 or NKG2C T cell subset, CD4+ or CD8+ T cells, or bulk PBMC T cells (not recorded which). The receptor set was obtained from a young man in good health. Each CDR3 is given with its conserved first and last residue.

V gene	J gene	CDR3 length	CDR3 protein
TRBV30	TRBJ2-1	17	CAWSKRIAGELRNEQFF
TRBV27	TRBJ2-1	15	CASRGDLAGGNEQFF
TRBV7-9	TRBJ2-5	15	CASSPGTIRGETQYF
TRBV20-1	TRBJ2-7	15	CSASFWASGTYEQYF
TRBV7-2	TRBJ2-5	17	CASSLVGLGRLVETQYF
TRBV5-1	TRBJ2-2	15	CASSPASGYTGELFF
TRBV5-1	TRBJ2-7	15	CASSSGGRADYEQYF
TRBV12-3/TRBV12-4	TRBJ1-6	14	CASSPGKFGSPLHF
TRBV27	TRBJ1-1	16	CASSLSGKGPYTEAFF
TRBV5-1	TRBJ1-1	15	CASSLAPDRIFEAFF
TRBV20-1	TRBJ2-1	13	CSAASDRDHEQFF
TRBV6-2/TRBV6-3	TRBJ1-1	15	CASSPGWGLVTEAFF
TRBV19	TRBJ1-1	15	CASSERQGKPTEAFF
TRBV29-1	TRBJ2-1	14	CSVRLSTTYNEQFF
TRBV19	TRBJ1-5	13	CASSIGRNQPQHF
TRBV6-5	TRBJ2-3	15	CASSYSGLATDTQYF
TRBV7-3	TRBJ2-1	13	CASSLGRGTEQFF
TRBV24-1	TRBJ2-3	16	CATSDTGALTTDTQYF
TRBV9	TRBJ2-3	17	CASSVRERPGGTDTQYF
TRBV20-1	TRBJ2-5	17	CSASGTSGRPPGETQYF
TRBV12-5	TRBJ2-2	14	CASGQRTGAGELFF
TRBV7-7	TRBJ2-2	15	CASSADREDTGELFF
TRBV9	TRBJ2-7	13	CASSLTGGTEQYF
TRBV4-2	TRBJ2-3	17	CASSQDQDRASPDTQYF
TRBV28	TRBJ2-1	16	CASRPGHRGLSNEQFF
TRBV15	TRBJ1-4	14	CATSSEVPVEKLFF
TRBV5-6	TRBJ2-5	14	CASSLRTAQETQYF
TRBV18	TRBJ2-7	16	CASSAARGFTTYEQYF
TRBV24-1	TRBJ2-3	17	CATSDLGGLESTDTQYF
TRBV7-8	TRBJ2-7	15	CASRGRDSTPYEQYF
TRBV24-1	TRBJ2-2	14	CATSGPPEIRELFF
TRBV29-1	TRBJ1-2	16	CSVPLGPSNLDYGYTF
TRBV6-5	TRBJ2-7	13	CASSYSTAGEQYF
TRBV7-8	TRBJ2-1	16	CASSGGTSVTANEQFF
TRBV5-1	TRBJ1-1	12	CASSFPGSPAFF
TRBV5-5	TRBJ2-3	14	CASSIGPVFDTQYF
TRBV12-3/TRBV12-4	TRBJ1-5	16	CASSLGGTVYNQPQHF
TRBV20-1	TRBJ2-5	13	CSAQSGGQETQYF
TRBV4-1	TRBJ2-7	16	CASSQDAGTGIYEQYF
TRBV11-2	TRBJ2-1	15	CASSPRGRGVNEQFF
TRBV15	TRBJ2-2	15	CATSRPYDPGRELFF